The rows below give T cell receptor beta chains drawn from one sample of a study of blood T cell repertoires in COVID-19. Sequencing was performed with immunoSEQ multiplex PCR; in TCRdb, only in-frame clones are kept and a portion is missing. The sample consists of approximately 140,000 clones, around 86% of them appearing once. The sequenced sample consisted of peripheral blood. The receptors were sampled from a human donor in a cohort sampled during active COVID-19. Both conserved end residues are part of each CDR3. The order of the fields is CDR3 protein, CDR3 DNA, clone size, D gene, V gene, J gene. D genes are given only for firm matches. Clone sizes are given selectively: once, few, many, or a class where the clone is expanded.

cdr3_aa: CASTPSGGGTDTQYF
cdr3_nt: TGTGCCAGCACTCCAAGCGGGGGAGGCACAGATACGCAGTATTTT
clone_size: -
d_call: TRBD2
v_call: TRBV6-1
j_call: TRBJ2-3

cdr3_aa: CASRAGGQRGYTDTQYF
cdr3_nt: TGTGCCAGCAGGGCAGGAGGGCAACGGGGTTACACAGATACGCAGTATTTT
clone_size: -
d_call: -
v_call: TRBV28
j_call: TRBJ2-3

cdr3_aa: CASSSGGSDTQYF
cdr3_nt: TGTGCCAGCAGCTCAGGGGGCTCAGATACGCAGTATTTT
clone_size: -
d_call: TRBD1
v_call: TRBV7-3
j_call: TRBJ2-3

cdr3_aa: CASGADFDTQYF
cdr3_nt: TGTGCTAGTGGGGCCGACTTTGATACGCAGTATTTT
clone_size: once
d_call: -
v_call: TRBV12-5
j_call: TRBJ2-3

cdr3_aa: CASSQGLAGVKTQYF
cdr3_nt: TGTGCCAGCAGCCAAGGTCTAGCGGGAGTAAAGACCCAGTACTTC
clone_size: -
d_call: TRBD2
v_call: TRBV3-1/TRBV3-2
j_call: TRBJ2-5

cdr3_aa: CASSQGLAPHNEQFF
cdr3_nt: TGTGCCAGCAGCCAGGGACTAGCGCCGCACAATGAGCAGTTCTTC
clone_size: once
d_call: TRBD2
v_call: TRBV7-2
j_call: TRBJ2-1

cdr3_aa: CASRDTLLDIQYF
cdr3_nt: TGTGCCAGCCGGGACACCCTGCTGGACATTCAGTACTTC
clone_size: -
d_call: -
v_call: TRBV2
j_call: TRBJ2-4

cdr3_aa: CASSVLTDTQYF
cdr3_nt: TGTGCCAGCAGCGTTCTCACAGATACGCAGTATTTT
clone_size: -
d_call: -
v_call: TRBV9
j_call: TRBJ2-3

cdr3_aa: CASSTSGYEQYF
cdr3_nt: TGTGCCAGCTCTACTAGCGGCTACGAGCAGTACTTC
clone_size: -
d_call: TRBD2
v_call: TRBV6-5
j_call: TRBJ2-7

cdr3_aa: CASSFGGQLNTEAFF
cdr3_nt: TGTGCCAGCAGCTTCGGGGGACAGCTGAACACTGAAGCTTTCTTT
clone_size: -
d_call: TRBD1
v_call: TRBV7-9
j_call: TRBJ1-1

cdr3_aa: CASSGDRETYGYTF
cdr3_nt: TGTGCCAGCAGTGGTGACAGGGAAACTTATGGCTACACCTTC
clone_size: -
d_call: TRBD1
v_call: TRBV28
j_call: TRBJ1-2

cdr3_aa: CASSMERGNTIYF
cdr3_nt: TGTGCCAGTAGTATGGAGAGGGGGAACACCATATATTTT
clone_size: -
d_call: -
v_call: TRBV19
j_call: TRBJ1-3

cdr3_aa: CATSDSGTGESREKLFF
cdr3_nt: TGTGCCACCAGTGATTCCGGGACAGGGGAGAGCCGTGAAAAACTGTTTTTT
clone_size: few
d_call: TRBD1
v_call: TRBV24-1
j_call: TRBJ1-4

cdr3_aa: CASSLFAEAFF
cdr3_nt: TGTGCCAGCAGTTTATTCGCTGAAGCTTTCTTT
clone_size: -
d_call: -
v_call: TRBV12-3/TRBV12-4
j_call: TRBJ1-1

cdr3_aa: CASSPGTGEMVVLTF
cdr3_nt: TGTGCCAGCAGCCCTGGGACAGGGGAAATGGTCGTCCTGACTTTC
clone_size: -
d_call: TRBD1
v_call: TRBV5-4
j_call: TRBJ2-6

cdr3_aa: CASSLGINYGYTF
cdr3_nt: TGTGCCAGCAGCTTGGGTATTAACTATGGCTACACCTTC
clone_size: once
d_call: -
v_call: TRBV5-5
j_call: TRBJ1-2

cdr3_aa: CASSTAGGRMGNQPQHF
cdr3_nt: TGTGCCAGTAGTACGGCGGGGGGGAGGATGGGCAATCAGCCCCAGCATTTT
clone_size: -
d_call: -
v_call: TRBV19
j_call: TRBJ1-5

cdr3_aa: CASKVGQGNWNTEAFF
cdr3_nt: TGTGCCTCAAAAGTAGGGCAGGGGAACTGGAACACTGAAGCTTTCTTT
clone_size: -
d_call: -
v_call: TRBV19
j_call: TRBJ1-1

cdr3_aa: CASSAPWVSGTYGYTF
cdr3_nt: TGTGCCAGCAGCGCCCCTTGGGTGAGCGGTACCTATGGCTACACCTTC
clone_size: -
d_call: -
v_call: TRBV9
j_call: TRBJ1-2

cdr3_aa: CASSIGQGYQPQHF
cdr3_nt: TGTGCCAGTAGTATTGGACAGGGTTATCAGCCCCAGCATTTT
clone_size: -
d_call: TRBD1
v_call: TRBV19
j_call: TRBJ1-5

cdr3_aa: CASSILNSHTDTQYF
cdr3_nt: TGTGCCAGTAGTATCCTCAACAGCCACACAGATACGCAGTATTTT
clone_size: once
d_call: -
v_call: TRBV19
j_call: TRBJ2-3

cdr3_aa: CASSFGQGRELFF
cdr3_nt: TGTGCCAGCAGCTTTGGACAGGGACGGGAGCTGTTTTTT
clone_size: -
d_call: TRBD1
v_call: TRBV7-2
j_call: TRBJ2-2